The next 10 T cell receptor beta chains were all read from a single sample in a study of response to subunit inactivated influenza vaccine. TCRdb fed the RT-PCR reads into MiXCR, producing one record per CDR3 protein. Of around 520,000 distinct CDR3 sequences in the sample, over 9.5% are singletons; the top ten hold roughly a tenth. This specimen consisted of PBMCs from blood, obtained on the day of vaccination. Receptor source: a man aged 50-59 years who received an inactivated influenza vaccine.

The rearrangement uses TRBV20-1 and TRBJ2-1; 8 positions match TRBD1. Germline CDR1 DFQATT, CDR2 SNEGSKA (reference sequence). The CDR3 length is 15 residues. Trimming at V came to 3 bases and at J to 5 bases, leaving 9 bases not matched to a gene. Here the CDR3 DNA reads TGCAGTGCTAGCCGAGGACAGGGTGCCCACAATGAGCAGTTCTTC. It is translated as CSASRGQGAHNEQFF.

The rearrangement uses TRBV2 and TRBJ2-5; D gene ambiguous. Germline assignment: CDR1 SNHLY and CDR2 FYNNEI. This CDR3 region has 13 residues. Trimming stripped 3 bases from V and 7 bases from J, with 12 bases between. CDR3 residues: CASSDTVRGTQYF. The DNA of the CDR3 is TGTGCCAGCAGTGACACCGTGAGAGGGACCCAGTACTTC.

This clonotype was seen only a few times. The V call is TRBV5-1, the J call TRBJ2-2; D is possibly TRBD2 (6 bases). CDR1 and CDR2 (germline): SGHRS, YFSETQ. The ends were cut back, 3 bases at V and 4 bases at J, with 10 bases in the middle. The CDR3 has 14 residues. As DNA, the CDR3 is TGCGCCAGCAGCTCGGGGACTTTCACCGGGGAGCTGTTTTTT. Its translation: CASSSGTFTGELFF. Full variable domain (rest looked up from reference TRBV5-1 and TRBJ2-2): KAGVTQTPRYLIKTRGQQVTLSCSPISGHRSVSWYQQTPGQGLQFLFEYFSETQRNKGNFPGRFSGRQFSNSRSEMNVSTLELGDSALYLCASSSGTFTGELFFGEGSRLTVL.

This chain uses TRBV28 with TRBJ1-5; no reliable D call. Trimming took off 2 bases at V and 0 bases at J, with 23 bases between the two ends. This CDR3 contains 20 residues. The V gene's germline CDR1 is MDHEN and CDR2 SYDVKM. CDR3 sequence reads: CASSLAFWRTPNSSNQPQHF. The CDR3 DNA follows: TGTGCCAGCAGTTTAGCTTTTTGGCGAACCCCGAACAGTAGCAATCAGCCCCAGCATTTT.

This clonotype was picked up many times. The CDR3 DNA sequence: TGTGCCAGCAGTCCCTTGGGACTACAGAGCTCCTACGAGCAGTACTTC. Its translation is CASSPLGLQSSYEQYF. The chain combines TRBV27 with TRBJ2-7; 7 bases map to TRBD2. The CDR3 is 16 amino acids. Germline-derived CDR1 and CDR2 are MNHEY and SMNVEV (reference sequence). After removal of 5 bases from V and 0 bases from J, the junction contained 10 bases not matched to a gene.

This clonotype was found many times. The chain carries TRBV7-6 and TRBJ1-1, with 7 bases lining up with TRBD1. Germline V gives CDR1 SGHVS, CDR2 FNYEAQ. The CDR3 totals 14 residues. With 5 bases clipped from V and 1 base from J, the junction kept 4 bases outside the gene matches. The chain's CDR3 is CASSRGQTNTEAFF. The CDR3 DNA reads as TGTGCCAGCAGCCGGGGACAGACGAACACTGAAGCTTTCTTT. Full variable domain (outside the CDR3, taken from reference TRBV7-6 and TRBJ1-1): GAGVSQSPRYKVTKRGQDVALRCDPISGHVSLYWYRQALGQGPEFLTYFNYEAQQDKSGLPNDRFSAERPEGSISTLTIQRTEQRDSAMYRCASSRGQTNTEAFFGQGTRLTVV.

This clonotype was counted at least ten times. The chain employs TRBV6-2 or TRBV6-3 and TRBJ2-7; the match to TRBD2 covers 11 bases. This CDR3 region has 15 residues. V trimming: 4 bases; J trimming: 0 bases; junction bases outside the gene matches: 2. Germline lookup yields CDR1 MNHEY and CDR2 SVGEGT. CDR3 coding DNA: TGTGCCAGCAGTTTGACTAGCGGGGTCTCCTACGAGCAGTACTTC. Its protein product is CASSLTSGVSYEQYF.

There are a few counts of this clonotype. The chain is built from TRBV6-2 or TRBV6-3 and TRBJ2-5, with TRBD2 identical over 8 bases. Trimming cost V 5 bases and J 5 bases; bases outside gene matches: 10. The V gene's germline CDR1 is MNHEY and CDR2 SVGEGT. This CDR3 has 15 amino acids. The CDR3 DNA sequence: TGTGCCAGCAGTAGGTACGGGGGGGAAGCGGAGACCCAGTACTTC. Amino acid sequence: CASSRYGGEAETQYF.

The rearrangement joins TRBV11-2 to TRBJ2-5; TRBD2 agrees at 14 bases. The length of the CDR3 is 20 residues. J gave up 3 bases and V 2 bases, and 14 bases lay outside the gene matches. CDR1 and CDR2 (germline): SGHAT, FQNNGV. CDR3 in DNA: TGTGCCAGCAGCTTAAGACTAGCGGGAGGGTCAGCGGACTTGAAAGAGACCCAGTACTTC. Amino acid sequence: CASSLRLAGGSADLKETQYF.

This sequence joins TRBV6-2 or TRBV6-3 and TRBJ2-7; D possibly corresponds to TRBD1 (6 bases). Per the germline V gene, CDR1 is MNHEY and CDR2 is SVGEGT. This CDR3 contains 11 residues. V lost 6 bases, J lost 8 bases, and 11 bases lay in between. In DNA form, the CDR3 reads TGTGCCAGCAGGGCAACAGGGCAGCAGTACTTC. It translates to CASRATGQQYF.